This T cell receptor beta chain was profiled in a study of early T cells in non-severe SARS-CoV-2 infection. This clonotype appeared many times. Germline loops: CDR1 MNHEY, CDR2 SVGEGT. This CDR3 spans 14 amino acids. V gave up 0 bases and J gave up 8 bases, with 13 bases separating them. Attachment of unique molecular identifiers to individual cDNA molecules was performed. TCRdb fed the 5' RACE reads into MiXCR, producing one record per CDR3 protein. Among 70,000 to 85,000 distinct CDR3 sequences, approximately 12% were seen once, and the ten largest hold about 4.2%. This TCR was sampled from an adult who was a healthcare worker with PCR-confirmed SARS-CoV-2 infection or an uninfected control (not recorded which). The chain links TRBV6-2 or TRBV6-3 to TRBJ1-2, with D uncertain. Material for sequencing was whole blood. DNA of the CDR3: TGTGCCAGCAGTTACTCGAGAGGTACTAAAGGCTACACCTTC. Encoded protein: CASSYSRGTKGYTF.